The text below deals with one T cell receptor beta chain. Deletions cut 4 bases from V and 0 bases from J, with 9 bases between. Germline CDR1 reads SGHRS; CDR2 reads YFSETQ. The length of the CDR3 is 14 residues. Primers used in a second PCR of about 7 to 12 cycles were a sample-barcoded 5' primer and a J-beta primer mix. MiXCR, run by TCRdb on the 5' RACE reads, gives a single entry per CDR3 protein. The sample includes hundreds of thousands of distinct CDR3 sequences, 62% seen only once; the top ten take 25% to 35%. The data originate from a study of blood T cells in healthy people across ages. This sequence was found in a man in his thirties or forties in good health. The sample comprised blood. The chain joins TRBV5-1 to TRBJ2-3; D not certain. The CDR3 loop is CASSISISTDTQYF. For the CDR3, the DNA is TGCGCCAGCAGCATTAGCATAAGCACAGATACGCAGTATTTT.